The 24 T cell receptor beta chains below come from one sample, sequenced in a study of blood T cell repertoires in COVID-19. Produced via immunoSEQ multiplex PCR; TCRdb's table is partial and in-frame only. The repertoire holds approximately 140,000 clones, with 84% as singletons. Sequenced: peripheral blood. The receptor source for this set is a human donor in a cohort sampled during active COVID-19.

The genes are TRBV3-1 (or the pseudogene TRBV3-2) and TRBJ2-6, with D possibly being TRBD1 (5 bases). CDR3 size: 15 residues. Between the trimmed V and J ends, which lost 3 bases and 4 bases, there was a span of 10 bases. Germline CDR1 is LGHDT and CDR2 is YNNKEL (reference sequence). The CDR3, as DNA: TGTGCCAGCAGCCACAGGGTTTCAGGGGCCAACGTCCTGACTTTC. Translation: CASSHRVSGANVLTF.

This clone is a singleton in its sample. V gene TRBV5-1 combines with J gene TRBJ1-1; D is uncertain. There are 14 residues in the CDR3. V lost 4 bases to trimming and J lost 1 base, with 11 bases between them. Germline V CDR1 and CDR2: SGHRS, YFSETQ. Here the CDR3 reads CASSAPGGNTEAFF. CDR3 bases: TGCGCCAGCAGCGCTCCCGGAGGGAACACTGAAGCTTTCTTT.

This clone was recorded a few times. DNA for the CDR3: TGTGCCACCAGTGATTCCGGGACACCCATCGATCAGCCCCAGCATTTT. Translation: CATSDSGTPIDQPQHF. The chain carries TRBV24-1 and TRBJ1-5; D perhaps matches TRBD1 (6 bases). Germline-derived CDR1 and CDR2 are KGHDR and SFDVKD. This CDR3 has 16 amino acids. V lost 2 bases to trimming and J lost 5 bases, with 15 bases between them.

The V call is TRBV7-9, the J call TRBJ2-2; D is possibly TRBD1 (5 bases). Between the trimmed V and J ends, which lost 6 bases and 2 bases, there was a span of 10 bases. The CDR3 totals 14 residues. CDR1 is SEHNR, CDR2 FQNEAQ, per germline (reference sequence). In nucleotides, the CDR3 is TGTGCCAGCAGACTGGGGCAAAACACCGGGGAGCTGTTTTTT. Amino acid sequence: CASRLGQNTGELFF.

This clone was counted only a few times. This chain connects TRBV11-2 to TRBJ2-2; possibly TRBD2 for D (5 bases). The CDR3 sequence is 14 residues long. The V end lost 3 bases, the J end lost 5 bases, and 10 bases lay between the germline ends. Per the germline V gene, CDR1 is SGHAT and CDR2 is FQNNGV. CDR3 nucleotides: TGTGCCAGCAGCTTCATGGAGCGGACCGGGGAGCTGTTTTTT. Protein: CASSFMERTGELFF.

The chain carries TRBV28 and TRBJ1-3, with TRBD1 identical over 9 bases. Germline V gives CDR1 MDHEN, CDR2 SYDVKM. Unmatched junction bases numbered 3, after V lost 5 bases and J lost 4 bases. This CDR3 spans 14 amino acids. CDR3 nucleotides: TGTGCCAGCAGTGACAGGGGGAAAGGAAACACCATATATTTT. Translating it yields CASSDRGKGNTIYF.

The chain has TRBV6-6 and TRBJ2-2, with D uncertain. V lost 0 bases and J lost 0, with 5 bases in between. Germline V gene sequence: CDR1 MNHNY, CDR2 SVGAGI (reference sequence). The CDR3 runs to 15 residues. CDR3: CASSYSSTNTGELFF. In DNA form, the CDR3 reads TGTGCCAGCAGTTACTCGTCAACGAACACCGGGGAGCTGTTTTTT.

The V and J genes are TRBV6-6 and TRBJ1-3, with TRBD1 matching 7 bases. CDR1 is MNHNY, CDR2 SVGAGI, per germline (reference sequence). V shed 7 bases and J 2 bases; nucleotides not matched to a gene: 5. The CDR3 loop spans 14 amino acids. CDR3 in amino acids: CASTDRAAGNTIYF. The CDR3 DNA reads as TGTGCCAGCACTGACAGGGCTGCTGGAAACACCATATATTTT.

The chain carries TRBV14 and TRBJ2-3; a possible D gene is TRBD2 (6 bases). V gave up 0 bases and J gave up 6 bases, with 13 bases separating them. CDR1 and CDR2 (germline): SGHDN, FVKESK. The CDR3 is 15 amino acids. CDR3 in amino acids: CASSQDLAPPDTQYF. Here the CDR3 DNA reads TGTGCCAGCAGCCAAGACCTAGCGCCCCCGGATACGCAGTATTTT.

The chain carries TRBV25-1 and TRBJ2-3; 11 bases line up with TRBD1. Germline V gene lookup returns CDR1 MGHDK and CDR2 SYGVNS. V trimming: 4 bases; J trimming: 1 base; junction bases outside the gene matches: 4. The CDR3 runs 16 residues. The CDR3 spells CASSGWDRGGTDTQYF. The CDR3 DNA follows: TGTGCCAGCAGTGGATGGGACAGGGGGGGCACAGATACGCAGTATTTT. Variable domain in full (rest from reference TRBV25-1 and TRBJ2-3): EADIYQTPRYLVIGTGKKITLECSQTMGHDKMYWYQQDPGMELHLIHYSYGVNSTEKGDLSSESTVSRIRTEHFPLTLESARPSHTSQYLCASSGWDRGGTDTQYFGPGTRLTVL.

The J gene is TRBJ2-1, the V gene TRBV5-1; D may be TRBD1 (8 bases). With 3 bases removed from V and 8 bases from J, the gap between germline ends came to 21 bases. The CDR3 length is 16 residues. The germline V gene encodes CDR1 SGHRS and CDR2 YFSETQ. The CDR3 nucleotides read TGCGCCAGCAGCTCGATACCAACAGGGGGGGTCGATGAGCAGTTCTTC. Translating it yields CASSSIPTGGVDEQFF. Together with reference TRBV5-1 and TRBJ2-1, the CDR3 gives the full variable domain: KAGVTQTPRYLIKTRGQQVTLSCSPISGHRSVSWYQQTPGQGLQFLFEYFSETQRNKGNFPGRFSGRQFSNSRSEMNVSTLELGDSALYLCASSSIPTGGVDEQFFGPGTRLTVL.

The V and J genes are TRBV18 and TRBJ1-1, with D tentatively TRBD1 (5 bases). Germline CDR1 is KGHSH and CDR2 is LQKENI. V lost 3 bases and J lost 5, with 16 bases in between. The CDR3 covers 15 residues. Here the CDR3 DNA reads TGTGCCAGCTCACCGATGGGGCCCCCGTGGACTGAAGCTTTCTTT. This codes for CASSPMGPPWTEAFF. The entire variable domain, with the rest obtained from reference TRBV18 and TRBJ1-1, is as follows: NAGVMQNPRHLVRRRGQEARLRCSPMKGHSHVYWYRQLPEEGLKFMVYLQKENIIDESGMPKERFSAEFPKEGPSILRIQQVVRGDSAAYFCASSPMGPPWTEAFFGQGTRLTVV.

This clone was counted a single time. This chain uses TRBV11-2 with TRBJ1-3; D call uncertain. Germline V CDR1 and CDR2: SGHAT, FQNNGV. This CDR3 is built from 16 residues. V was pared by 5 bases and J by 3 bases, with 17 bases between. CDR3 coding DNA: TGTGCCAGCAGCCCCTCGGTGGGCAGCCTTGGAAACACCATATATTTT. Protein product: CASSPSVGSLGNTIYF.

The J gene is TRBJ2-7, the V gene TRBV7-6, with D perhaps matching TRBD1 (5 bases). Germline CDR1 SGHVS, CDR2 FNYEAQ. The CDR3 length is 15 residues. V gave up 1 base and J gave up 3 bases, with 13 bases separating them. CDR3 nucleotide sequence: TGTGCCAGCAGCTTAGTTGGGGCCCGTGACTACGAGCAGTACTTC. It translates to CASSLVGARDYEQYF.

The rearrangement uses TRBV29-1 and TRBJ1-5, with D tentatively TRBD1 (6 bases). CDR1 and CDR2 from the germline V gene are SQVTM and ANQGSEA. The length of the CDR3 is 13 residues. V was clipped by 5 bases and J by 2 bases, with 10 bases between them. CDR3 sequence reads: CSVQGQGNQPQHF. CDR3 sequence (DNA): TGCAGCGTTCAGGGGCAGGGCAATCAGCCCCAGCATTTT.

This rearrangement joins TRBV2 to TRBJ2-7, with a weak D call TRBD2 (5 bases). Looked up from germline, CDR1 is SNHLY and CDR2 is FYNNEI. The CDR3 sequence is 12 residues long. Trimming removed 7 bases at V and 3 bases at J, with 10 bases between. The CDR3 nucleotides are TGTGCCAGCAAAGAGGGCTTCTACGAGCAGTACTTC. Encoded protein: CASKEGFYEQYF.

V usage is TRBV20-1 and J usage is TRBJ2-2, with D perhaps matching TRBD1 (5 bases). The V end was cut by 3 bases, the J end by 3 bases, with 11 bases between. The length of the CDR3 is 14 residues. CDR1 is DFQATT and CDR2 is SNEGSKA in the germline V gene (reference sequence). The CDR3: CSASRGWDTGELFF. The DNA for the CDR3 is TGCAGTGCTAGTAGGGGATGGGACACCGGGGAGCTGTTTTTT.

The chain combines TRBV4-3 with TRBJ2-2; no clear D gene. V was trimmed by 1 base and J by 4 bases, leaving 13 bases between them. Germline V gene data show CDR1 as LGHNA and CDR2 as YSLEER. The CDR3 is made up of 16 amino acids. CDR3 DNA sequence: TGCGCCAGCAGCCAAGGCCCGTCCGTGGCCACCGGGGAGCTGTTTTTT. It codes for CASSQGPSVATGELFF.

A few counts support this clone. The genes are TRBV6-2 or TRBV6-3 and TRBJ1-2, with a possible D match to TRBD1 (5 bases). Germline V gene data show CDR1 as MNHEY and CDR2 as SVGEGT. The CDR3 sequence is 14 residues long. V lost 2 bases to trimming and J lost 4 bases, with 11 bases between them. In DNA form, the CDR3 reads TGTGCCAGCAGTTACATGTGGGACTCCTATGGCTACACCTTC. As protein: CASSYMWDSYGYTF.

J is TRBJ2-3 and V is TRBV28, with TRBD2 as a possible D gene (7 bases). V was clipped by 4 bases and J by 4 bases, with 9 bases between them. Germline V gene sequence: CDR1 MDHEN, CDR2 SYDVKM. The CDR3 is 13 amino acids. The CDR3 region is CASSSGGPDTQYF. CDR3 nucleotide sequence: TGTGCCAGCAGTTCGGGGGGCCCAGATACGCAGTATTTT.

The chain employs TRBV19 and TRBJ2-6; 9 bases map to TRBD1. CDR1 is LNHDA and CDR2 is SQIVND in the germline V gene (reference sequence). The CDR3 consists of 19 residues. J was trimmed by 1 base and V by 6 bases; bases with no gene match: 13. This CDR3 is CASSSAGQGLTSGANVLTF. The CDR3, as DNA: TGTGCCAGTAGCAGCGCGGGACAGGGTCTAACATCTGGGGCCAACGTCCTGACTTTC.

The rearrangement uses TRBV10-3 and TRBJ2-6, with TRBD2 as a possible D gene (6 bases). This CDR3 is 16 amino acids long. V dropped 5 bases and J dropped 1 base, with 12 bases sitting between them. Per the germline V gene, CDR1 is ENHRY and CDR2 is SYGVKD. The CDR3 spells CAISQGGRSGANVLTF. DNA for the CDR3: TGTGCCATCAGTCAGGGAGGCCGGTCTGGGGCCAACGTCCTGACTTTC.

This clone has only one observation. This chain joins TRBV24-1 and TRBJ2-2; TRBD1 matches 7 bases. The germline CDR1 and CDR2 sequences are KGHDR and SFDVKD. This CDR3 spans 14 amino acids. J lost 3 bases, V lost 12 bases, and 9 bases had no gene match. The CDR3 nucleotides are TGTGCCTCCTCTTCTACAGGGGACACCGGGGAGCTGTTTTTT. It is translated as CASSSTGDTGELFF.

J is TRBJ2-3 and V is TRBV5-1; D may be TRBD2 (5 bases). The CDR3 length is 15 residues. The germline gives CDR1 SGHRS, CDR2 YFSETQ. V was cut by 5 bases and J by 5 bases, with 18 bases left in between. This CDR3 reads CASSLEYPAGDTQYF. CDR3 DNA sequence: TGCGCCAGCAGTTTAGAGTATCCTGCGGGAGATACGCAGTATTTT.